This is a list of T cell receptor beta chains from one sample in a study of control samples from healthy donors and cancer patients. Produced via immunoSEQ multiplex PCR; TCRdb's table is partial and in-frame only. The sample lists approximately 80,000 clones; roughly 91% were seen once. The sequencing sample was made of blood. The receptors were gathered from a young man in good health. The conserved cysteine and the conserved F or W are not part of the CDR3 here.

cdr3_length | v_call | cdr3_aa
14 | TRBV7-8 | ASSPSRGDTENIQY
13 | TRBV18 | ASSQGTQGNYGYT
12 | TRBV18 | ASSAGQGNEKLF
13 | TRBV15 | ATSPAGTGDYEQY
13 | TRBV5-6 | ASSLGRGGTYEQY
12 | TRBV7-3 | ASSASVGNTEAF
10 | TRBV3-1/TRBV3-2 | ASSQVGGPQY
12 | TRBV7-9 | ASSHRDRVELAF
12 | TRBV5-1 | ASSLAESNYGYT
12 | TRBV14 | ASSPGTGTYEQY
11 | TRBV2 | ASSALNPETQY
12 | TRBV6-2/TRBV6-3 | ASSYSGTRETQY
11 | TRBV29-1 | SVGNFLNTEAF
11 | TRBV2 | ASSTRQVAEAF
12 | TRBV4-3 | ASSLKTGAYEQY
13 | TRBV18 | ASSATLAGEKEQY
13 | TRBV5-1 | ASSLFPGTIGEQY
12 | TRBV5-1 | ASCPHRNTGELF
13 | TRBV4-3 | ASSQSWGSNQPQH
17 | TRBV4-1 | ASSRNRVPSGVGTGELF
11 | TRBV14 | ASSQSVNYGYT
15 | TRBV13 | ASSQVQSPTAGNTIY
10 | TRBV7-2 | ASSLVTYEQY
14 | TRBV7-2 | ASSLSPPGGNQPQH
14 | TRBV24-1 | ATSDLGTGNTDTQY
8 | TRBV20-1 | SAQTETQY
12 | TRBV9 | ASSVASQGYEQY
11 | TRBV11-2 | ASSGQGGSPLH
13 | TRBV11-2 | ASSLGGLAGNTQY
11 | TRBV3-1/TRBV3-2 | ASSPGPLTEAF
11 | TRBV29-1 | SVPSTVNTEAF
11 | TRBV12-3/TRBV12-4 | ASSDRGNYGYT
13 | TRBV7-9 | ASSSLRDGNTEAF
12 | TRBV2 | ASSGVSSGNTIY
13 | TRBV3-1/TRBV3-2 | ASTSTSGRQETQY
10 | TRBV12-3/TRBV12-4 | ATGVGNQPQH
15 | TRBV12-5 | ASGGTSGRSSYNEQF
13 | TRBV27 | ASSPLQGYQETQY
12 | TRBV7-8 | ASSFRGRVEGYT
12 | TRBV6-5 | ASSQTGTLGEQF
13 | TRBV10-3 | AISETGQGWYEQY
12 | TRBV24-1 | ATSQDGDRGGYT
15 | TRBV15 | ATSRDPYLGRQETQY
12 | TRBV28 | ASIPTGENQPQH
14 | TRBV15 | ATSSDRLITMVGYT
11 | TRBV5-1 | ASSLPPQETQY
12 | TRBV5-8 | ASSSGTGVYGYT
13 | TRBV29-1 | SVEGQGGPGEGYT
10 | TRBV29-1 | SVPGQQNEQY
15 | TRBV7-9 | ASSLGLAGEFYNEQF
12 | TRBV6-6 | ASGPQGGAYEQF
13 | TRBV5-8 | ASSLEGGRVGEAF
10 | TRBV15 | ATSGRGYEQY
13 | TRBV5-1 | ASSLVERDLYEQY
13 | TRBV9 | ASSAHGTGSYEQY